The 10 T cell receptor beta chains in this list originate from one sample, sequenced in a study of PD-L1 blockade in urothelial cancer (dated by TCRdb to about 2017). The time point label, as the study defines it: pretreatment peripheral blood. Library generation was performed with the immunoSEQ multiplex PCR assay. The source is immuneACCESS, and TCRdb retained only in-frame sequences with V and J called. Part of the clones is not carried over; for the studies checked, unresolved V genes explain less than half of this, and the remainder is unexplained. The sample includes about 56,000 clones, with around 86% observed a single time. The ten largest account for 15% to 18% of the sample. Sample: PBMCs, taken around atezolizumab (anti-PD-L1) treatment. The receptor set was obtained from a man aged 65-85 years with urothelial cancer.

This clone occurred once. V usage is TRBV7-9 and J usage is TRBJ2-1; the match to TRBD2 covers 12 bases. CDR3 size: 14 residues. V dropped 5 bases and J dropped 7; count of bases not matched to a gene: 3. In germline, CDR1 is SEHNR, CDR2 FQNEAQ (reference sequence). CDR3 residues: CASSPGTSGNEQFF. CDR3 DNA: TGTGCCAGCAGCCCCGGGACTAGCGGGAATGAGCAGTTCTTC. The variable domain in full, with the rest retrieved from reference TRBV7-9 and TRBJ2-1, is DTGVSQNPRHKITKRGQNVTFRCDPISEHNRLYWYRQTLGQGPEFLTYFQNEAQLEKSRLLSDRFSAERPKGSFSTLEIQRTEQGDSAMYLCASSPGTSGNEQFFGPGTRLTVL.

CDR3 sequence: CSVSPGRRTEAFF. CDR3 in DNA: TGCAGCGTTTCTCCAGGGAGGCGAACTGAAGCTTTCTTT. The chain recombines TRBV29-1 with TRBJ1-1; weak D call: TRBD1 (5 bases). Germline V gives CDR1 SQVTM, CDR2 ANQGSEA. The CDR3 totals 13 residues. The V end lost 5 bases, the J end lost 5 bases, and 15 bases lay between the germline ends.

This clone occurred once. CDR3 in DNA: TGTGCCAGCAGCAAATCTAGCGGTCTGGGGGAGCTGTTTTTT. Translated, it gives CASSKSSGLGELFF. The gene calls are TRBV2 and TRBJ2-2, with TRBD2 matching 7 bases. Germline assignment: CDR1 SNHLY and CDR2 FYNNEI. There are 14 residues in the CDR3. The V gene end was trimmed by 6 bases and the J gene end by 8 bases; junction bases not matched to a gene: 9. The whole variable domain, filled in from reference TRBV2 and TRBJ2-2, reads EPEVTQTPSHQVTQMGQEVILRCVPISNHLYFYWYRQILGQKVEFLVSFYNNEISEKSEIFDDQFSVERPDGSNFTLKIRSTKLEDSAMYFCASSKSSGLGELFFGEGSRLTVL.

For the CDR3, the DNA is TGTGCCAGCTCACCAGGACGGCAGGGGCGCGACGAGCAGTACTTC. This translates into CASSPGRQGRDEQYF. The V call is TRBV18, the J call TRBJ2-7, with D possibly TRBD1 on 6 matching bases. The CDR3 totals 15 residues. Germline CDR1 and CDR2: KGHSH and LQKENI. V lost 2 bases and J 5 bases, leaving 16 bases between the germline ends.

The chain has TRBV5-1 and TRBJ1-4, with D hard to call. V shed 5 bases and J shed 0 bases, with 8 bases lying between them. There are 14 residues in the CDR3. Germline loops: CDR1 SGHRS, CDR2 YFSETQ. The CDR3 region is CASRSAATNEKLFF. The CDR3 DNA reads TGCGCCAGCAGAAGTGCAGCAACTAATGAAAAACTGTTTTTT.

V usage is TRBV4-1 and J usage is TRBJ2-2, with 7 bases fitting TRBD2. The CDR3 is made up of 18 amino acids. CDR1 is MGHRA, CDR2 YSYEKL, per germline. V shed 2 bases and J 3 bases; nucleotides not matched to a gene: 12. The CDR3 region has the DNA TGCGCCAGCAGCCAACAGCCCCCGTGGGGGGGTGACACCGGGGAGCTGTTTTTT. Encoded protein: CASSQQPPWGGDTGELFF.

The chain joins TRBV18 to TRBJ2-7, with 10 bases matching TRBD1. CDR3 length: 15 amino acids. In germline, CDR1 is KGHSH, CDR2 LQKENI. V trimming: 4 bases; J trimming: 4 bases; junction bases outside the gene matches: 7. The DNA of the CDR3 is TGTGCCAGCTCACGACCGGGGGACAGGGGTTACGAGCAGTACTTC. Translating gives CASSRPGDRGYEQYF.

The rearrangement links TRBV28 to TRBJ2-2; the D is unclear. The V gene's germline CDR1 is MDHEN and CDR2 SYDVKM. Between the trimmed V and J ends, which lost 2 bases and 0 bases, there was a span of 7 bases. The CDR3 is 15 residues long. The CDR3 DNA is TGTGCCAGCAGTTTACCAGGAACGAACACCGGGGAGCTGTTTTTT. It codes for CASSLPGTNTGELFF.

V gene TRBV27 combines with J gene TRBJ2-7; 8 positions match TRBD1. CDR1 and CDR2 (germline): MNHEY, SMNVEV (reference sequence). CDR3 length equals 14 residues. Trimming removed 6 bases from V and 1 base from J; junction bases left unmatched: 5. For the CDR3, the DNA is TGTGCCAGCAGCAGGAGGACAGGGTCCTACGAGCAGTACTTC. It codes for CASSRRTGSYEQYF.

This sequence joins TRBV30 and TRBJ2-3, with 10 positions matching TRBD2. The CDR3 spans 14 residues. CDR1 and CDR2 (germline): GTSNPN, SVGIG (reference sequence). V shed 3 bases, J shed 14 bases, and the junction held 14 bases outside the gene matches. CDR3 sequence (DNA): TGTGCCTGGAGAGGCCTAGCGGGAGTTGGATACGCGTATTTT. Amino acids: CAWRGLAGVGYAYF.